These 16 T cell receptor beta chains share one sample of origin, sequenced in a study of Graves' ophthalmopathy and Graves' hyperthyroidism. TCR beta CDR3 regions were amplified from RNA transcripts. First-round RT-PCR with HTBI primers preceded a second-round multiplex PCR. From the multiplex PCR reads, TCRdb called clonotypes with MiXCR, one entry per CDR3 protein. The table has 600,000 to 700,000 distinct CDR3 sequences, 35% to 50% seen once; the top ten hold over 2.5%. The specimen was peripheral blood. The receptors stem from an adult man with Graves' ophthalmopathy.

The chain is built from TRBV29-1 and TRBJ2-5; 7 bases align to TRBD1. CDR3 size: 13 residues. CDR1 is SQVTM, CDR2 ANQGSEA, per germline. J gave up 3 bases and V 8 bases, and 9 bases lay outside the gene matches. CDR3 sequence: CSLGGQLEETQYF. The CDR3 region has the DNA TGCAGCTTAGGGGGACAGCTGGAAGAGACCCAGTACTTC. The variable domain in full, with the rest retrieved from reference TRBV29-1 and TRBJ2-5, is SAVISQKPSRDICQRGTSLTIQCQVDSQVTMMFWYRQQPGQSLTLIATANQGSEATYESGFVIDKFPISRPNLTFSTLTVSNMSPEDSSIYLCSLGGQLEETQYFGPGTRLLVL.

In its sample, this clonotype was seen many times. The chain combines TRBV5-6 with TRBJ1-2, with 8 positions matching TRBD1. Germline CDR1 reads SGHDT; CDR2 reads YYEEEE. Trimming removed 4 bases from V and 3 bases from J; junction bases left unmatched: 8. The CDR3 has 15 residues. CDR3 sequence reads: CASSRQQGDHYGYTF. CDR3 sequence (DNA): TGTGCCAGCAGCCGACAACAGGGGGATCACTATGGCTACACCTTC.

This chain links TRBV29-1 with TRBJ1-2, with 11 bases that match TRBD1. Trimming removed 4 bases from V and 7 bases from J; junction bases left unmatched: 5. Germline V gives CDR1 SQVTM, CDR2 ANQGSEA. The CDR3 extends over 13 amino acids. Written as DNA, the CDR3 is TGCAGCGTTGCGGGACAGGGGGTCCCTGGCTACACCTTC. The encoded protein is CSVAGQGVPGYTF. Supplemented by reference TRBV29-1 and TRBJ1-2, the full variable domain reads SAVISQKPSRDICQRGTSLTIQCQVDSQVTMMFWYRQQPGQSLTLIATANQGSEATYESGFVIDKFPISRPNLTFSTLTVSNMSPEDSSIYLCSVAGQGVPGYTFGSGTRLTVV.

In regard to this clonotype: At one of its ends the junction is not consistent with the germline gene, which may arise from a read error. This rearrangement joins TRBV7-9 to TRBJ2-3; D remains unclear. CDR1 and CDR2 (germline): SEHNR, FQNEAQ (reference sequence). The CDR3 is made up of 16 amino acids. The CDR3 loop reads CASSPHSRTGSSAQYF. For the CDR3, the DNA is TGCGCCAGCAGCCCGCATTCAAGGACGGGTTCGTCGGCGCAGTATTTT.

This clonotype was seen at least ten times. The rearrangement uses TRBV24-1 and TRBJ1-1, with D possibly TRBD1 on 5 matching bases. Germline assignment: CDR1 KGHDR and CDR2 SFDVKD. Trimming removed 6 bases from V and 5 bases from J, with 15 bases in between. The CDR3 runs to 14 residues. DNA for the CDR3: TGTGCCACCAGTCCCGGCAGGGAGGATACTGAAGCTTTCTTT. It yields the protein CATSPGREDTEAFF.

In the case of this clonotype: Since a much larger clone is just one base distant, this may be a read error. V and J are TRBV10-3 and TRBJ2-7, with D perhaps TRBD1 (8 bases). This CDR3 contains 15 residues. CDR1 and CDR2 (germline): ENHRY, SYGVKD. V gave up 6 bases and J gave up 9 bases, with 24 bases separating them. Here the CDR3 reads CAISPWTGRGQGQYF. CDR3 DNA sequence: TGTGCCATCAGCCCCTGGACAGGGCGGGGGCAAGGGCAGTACTTC.

There are a few counts of this clonotype. The rearrangement links TRBV5-8 to TRBJ2-5, with 14 bases identical to TRBD2. Trimming cost V 4 bases and J 5 bases; bases outside gene matches: 1. This CDR3 comprises 14 residues. The V gene's germline CDR1 is SGHTS and CDR2 YDEGEE. The CDR3 spells CASSRTSGGETQYF. The DNA for the CDR3 is TGTGCCAGCAGCAGGACTAGCGGGGGGGAGACCCAGTACTTC.

This clonotype was observed once. The chain employs TRBV10-3 and TRBJ2-6; 8 nucleotides match TRBD1. The CDR3 consists of 17 residues. CDR1 is ENHRY, CDR2 SYGVKD, per germline. V was pared by 4 bases and J by 3 bases, with 8 bases of the junction left unmatched. The CDR3 here is CAISATTGVGGANVLTF. CDR3 DNA: TGTGCCATCAGTGCTACGACAGGGGTCGGTGGGGCCAACGTCCTGACTTTC.

The V and J genes are TRBV10-3 and TRBJ1-2; D gene ambiguous. The CDR3 covers 11 residues. Germline lookup yields CDR1 ENHRY and CDR2 SYGVKD. The V and J ends lost 5 bases and 7 bases respectively, with 8 bases between them. Here the CDR3 DNA reads TGTGCCATCAGTACGAGGGCTGGCTACACCTTC. As protein: CAISTRAGYTF.

This chain links TRBV2 with TRBJ2-5, with 8 positions matching TRBD2. Germline V gene sequence: CDR1 SNHLY, CDR2 FYNNEI. The CDR3 consists of 11 residues. The CDR3 is CAGGTSGTQYF. The CDR3 DNA is TGTGCTGGCGGGACTAGTGGGACCCAGTACTTC.

Points on this clonotype: Since a much larger clone is just one base distant, this may be a read error. The chain joins TRBV2 to TRBJ1-4, with D hard to call. CDR1 is SNHLY, CDR2 FYNNEI, per germline. Trimming took 6 bases from V and 8 from J, leaving 13 bases between them. The CDR3 sequence is 13 residues long. The CDR3 reads CASREISMEKLFF. Written as DNA, the CDR3 is TGTGCCAGCAGGGAAATCAGTATGGAAAAACTGTTTTTT.

This clonotype was seen many times. This chain links TRBV12-5 with TRBJ1-2; no definite D call. The CDR3 is 13 residues long. Trimming took 8 bases from V and 0 from J, leaving 10 bases between them. Germline V gives CDR1 LGHNT, CDR2 FRNRAP. The CDR3 loop is CASLGPANYGYTF. Written as DNA, the CDR3 is TGTGCTAGTCTCGGCCCAGCTAACTATGGCTACACCTTC.

Details on this clonotype: The junction differs from germline at one of its ends, possibly a read error. The chain combines TRBV7-2 with TRBJ2-6, with 12 bases aligning to TRBD1. The germline V gene encodes CDR1 SGHTA and CDR2 FQGNSA. CDR3 length: 15 residues. In DNA form, the CDR3 reads TGTGCCAGCAGCTTAGCGGGACAGGGGGCCTACGTCCTGACTTTC. Residues: CASSLAGQGAYVLTF.

The chain joins TRBV10-2 to TRBJ1-5; D is uncertain. Germline values: CDR1 WSHSY, CDR2 SAAADI. Deletions cut 6 bases from V and 13 bases from J, with 13 bases between. The CDR3 length is 11 residues. The CDR3 protein is CASRDPGNQHF. Here the CDR3 DNA reads TGCGCCAGCAGGGACCCTGGGAATCAGCATTTT.

The chain combines TRBV10-3 with TRBJ2-2, with TRBD2 matching over 10 bases. Germline CDR1 and CDR2: ENHRY and SYGVKD. The CDR3 spans 18 residues. V trimming: 10 bases; J trimming: 1 base; junction bases outside the gene matches: 15. CDR3 protein: CASSYFASGGWNTGELFF. The CDR3 DNA sequence: TGTGCCAGTAGTTACTTTGCTAGCGGGGGCTGGAACACCGGGGAGCTGTTTTTT.

The chain uses TRBV29-1 and TRBJ2-5; 7 positions agree with TRBD1. The germline V gene has CDR1 SQVTM and CDR2 ANQGSEA. V trimming: 4 bases; J trimming: 9 bases; junction bases outside the gene matches: 11. CDR3 size: 13 residues. The CDR3 here is CSVGDRLNQPQYF. In DNA form, the CDR3 reads TGCAGCGTTGGGGACAGACTTAATCAGCCCCAGTACTTC.